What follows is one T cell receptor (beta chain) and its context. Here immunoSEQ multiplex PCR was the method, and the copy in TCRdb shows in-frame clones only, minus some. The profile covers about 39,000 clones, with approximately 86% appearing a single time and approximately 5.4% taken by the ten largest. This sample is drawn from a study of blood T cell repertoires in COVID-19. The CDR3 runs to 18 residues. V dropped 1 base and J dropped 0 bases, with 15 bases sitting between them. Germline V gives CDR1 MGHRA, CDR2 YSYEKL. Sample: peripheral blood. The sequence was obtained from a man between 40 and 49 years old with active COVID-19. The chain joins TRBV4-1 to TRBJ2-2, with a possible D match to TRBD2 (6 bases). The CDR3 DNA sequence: TGCGCCAGCAGCCAAGGCCTAGCGAGAGACGCGAACACCGGGGAGCTGTTTTTT. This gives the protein CASSQGLARDANTGELFF.